The rows below give T cell receptor beta chains drawn from one sample of a study of human T cells and chemical hapten exposure. In TCRdb, the RACE reads were re-called with MiXCR into one record per CDR3 protein. The data show under 300,000 distinct CDR3 sequences, approximately 8.4% seen once. The sample here was whole blood, taken in connection with sensitization to the hapten diphenylcyclopropenone (DPC). Receptors originate from a woman aged 40-49 years with alopecia areata. Some clones in this sample may be carry-over from other donors' samples. The CDR3 runs from the conserved cysteine through the conserved F or W. A D gene is named only where the DNA matches it firmly. Clone sizes are given selectively: once, few, many, or a class where the clone is expanded.

j_gene: TRBJ1-2
abundance: few
v_gene: TRBV4-3
d_gene: NA
CDR3aa: CASSQDVLPGGYTF
CDR3nt: TGCGCCAGCAGCCAAGACGTCCTCCCGGGCGGCTACACCTTC

j_gene: TRBJ2-2
abundance: NA
v_gene: TRBV7-9
d_gene: TRBD1
CDR3aa: CASSFPGTGVTGELFF
CDR3nt: TGTGCCAGCAGCTTTCCCGGGACAGGGGTCACCGGGGAGCTGTTTTTT

j_gene: TRBJ1-2
abundance: NA
v_gene: TRBV12-3/TRBV12-4
d_gene: NA
CDR3aa: CASKPGADGYTF
CDR3nt: TGTGCCAGCAAACCGGGGGCGGATGGCTACACCTTC

j_gene: TRBJ2-7
abundance: few
v_gene: TRBV24-1
d_gene: NA
CDR3aa: CATSDTRDGPPYEQYF
CDR3nt: TGTGCCACCAGTGACACGCGGGACGGCCCTCCCTACGAGCAGTACTTC

j_gene: TRBJ2-3
abundance: few
v_gene: TRBV4-3
d_gene: NA
CDR3aa: CASSTQTADTQYF
CDR3nt: TGCGCCAGCAGCACCCAAACAGCAGATACGCAGTATTTT

j_gene: TRBJ2-1
abundance: many
v_gene: TRBV10-3
d_gene: NA
CDR3aa: CAISDPSLYNEQFF
CDR3nt: TGTGCCATCAGTGACCCCTCACTCTACAATGAGCAGTTCTTC

j_gene: TRBJ2-3
abundance: few
v_gene: TRBV5-1
d_gene: TRBD2
CDR3aa: CASSRDASGDTDTQYF
CDR3nt: TGCGCCAGCAGCAGGGATGCTAGCGGAGACACAGATACGCAGTATTTT

j_gene: TRBJ2-1
abundance: few
v_gene: TRBV12-3/TRBV12-4
d_gene: TRBD2
CDR3aa: CASRSSGLWDEQFF
CDR3nt: TGTGCCAGCAGGTCTAGCGGGCTCTGGGATGAGCAGTTCTTC

j_gene: TRBJ1-5
abundance: many
v_gene: TRBV5-6
d_gene: NA
CDR3aa: CASSYYGTARQPQHF
CDR3nt: TGTGCCAGCAGTTATTATGGGACGGCACGTCAGCCCCAGCATTTT

j_gene: TRBJ1-2
abundance: few
v_gene: TRBV7-6
d_gene: NA
CDR3aa: CASSLATGSYGYTF
CDR3nt: TGTGCCAGCAGCTTAGCTACTGGGTCCTATGGCTACACCTTC

j_gene: TRBJ1-2
abundance: NA
v_gene: TRBV29-1
d_gene: NA
CDR3aa: CSVEDMGGVGYGYTF
CDR3nt: TGCAGCGTTGAAGACATGGGAGGGGTCGGCTATGGCTACACCTTC

j_gene: TRBJ2-1
abundance: NA
v_gene: TRBV5-4
d_gene: TRBD1
CDR3aa: CASSPKITGGLGNEQFF
CDR3nt: TGTGCCAGCAGTCCTAAGATCACAGGGGGGCTAGGCAATGAGCAGTTCTTC

j_gene: TRBJ2-1
abundance: NA
v_gene: TRBV24-1
d_gene: TRBD2
CDR3aa: CATVSGIRNEQFF
CDR3nt: TGTGCCACCGTTAGCGGGATCCGCAATGAGCAGTTCTTC

j_gene: TRBJ2-2
abundance: few
v_gene: TRBV12-3/TRBV12-4
d_gene: TRBD2
CDR3aa: CASSPPGVAGVNGELFF
CDR3nt: TGTGCCAGCAGTCCCCCCGGGGTAGCGGGAGTAAACGGGGAGCTGTTTTTT